The T cell receptor (beta chain) under discussion was sequenced for a study of CD8+ T cells in alopecia areata. On the study more broadly: Treated patients swallowed 5 to 10 mg of oral tofacitinib twice daily. Study conclusions and caveats: Relative to mice, TCR sharing across patients was less clear, a difference possibly HLA-related.

Comments on this clone: The antigen remains unidentified. This sample also contains other DNA sequences that code for the same CDR3.

The ends were cut back, 3 bases at V and 3 bases at J, with 3 bases in the middle. CDR3 length: 11 residues. Germline V gene data show CDR1 as MGHDK and CDR2 as SYGVNS. cDNA serving as the sequencing template came from extracted, reverse transcribed RNA. Produced via immunoSEQ multiplex PCR; TCRdb's table is partial and in-frame only. The repertoire holds fewer than 200,000 clones, with approximately 56% as singletons. The genes are TRBV25-1 and TRBJ2-7; D gene unclear. The source of this sequence is a human donor with alopecia areata. Sequencing was performed on CD4+ T cells sorted from blood, taken at week 0. For the CDR3, the DNA is TGTGCCAGCAGTGAGGGCTACGAGCAGTACTTC. It encodes CASSEGYEQYF.